This paragraph covers one T cell receptor beta chain sequence. This sample was taken from a study of CD8+ T cells in alopecia areata. Study-wide background: Tofacitinib administration to treated patients was oral, at 5 to 10 mg twice daily.

Extracted from the samples, RNA was reverse transcribed into cDNA to serve as the sequencing template. Libraries were prepared by immunoSEQ multiplex PCR; TCRdb keeps only in-frame clonotypes and omits some of them. This sample has 150,000 or so clones; approximately 45% occur once, and the top ten carry over 5.5%. V lost 3 bases and J lost 2, with 7 bases in between. Looked up from germline, CDR1 is SQVTM and CDR2 is ANQGSEA. This CDR3 is built from 12 residues. The receptor was derived from a human donor with alopecia areata. Input material: CD4+ T cells sorted from blood. The chain couples TRBV29-1 to TRBJ1-1, with D possibly matching TRBD1 (5 bases). The CDR3 DNA reads TGCAGCGTTGATGACAGTAACACTGAAGCTTTCTTT. This sequence encodes CSVDDSNTEAFF.